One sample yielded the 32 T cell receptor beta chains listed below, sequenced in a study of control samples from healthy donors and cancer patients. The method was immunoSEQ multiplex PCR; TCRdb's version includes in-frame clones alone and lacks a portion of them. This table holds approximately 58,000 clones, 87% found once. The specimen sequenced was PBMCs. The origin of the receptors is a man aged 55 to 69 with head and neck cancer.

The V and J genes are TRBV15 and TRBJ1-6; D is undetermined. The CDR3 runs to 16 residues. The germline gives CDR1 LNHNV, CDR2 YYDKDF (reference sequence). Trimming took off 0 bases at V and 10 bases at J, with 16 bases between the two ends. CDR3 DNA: TGTGCCACCAGCAGAGAAATTGGGCCTTCCGCGTCACCCCTCCACTTT. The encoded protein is CATSREIGPSASPLHF.

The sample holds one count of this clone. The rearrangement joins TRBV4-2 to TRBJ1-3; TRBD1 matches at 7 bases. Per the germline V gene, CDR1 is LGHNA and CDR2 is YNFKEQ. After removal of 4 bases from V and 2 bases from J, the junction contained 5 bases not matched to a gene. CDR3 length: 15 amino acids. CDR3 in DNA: TGTGCCAGCAGCCGGCTCCAGGGGGCTGGAAACACCATATATTTT. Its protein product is CASSRLQGAGNTIYF.

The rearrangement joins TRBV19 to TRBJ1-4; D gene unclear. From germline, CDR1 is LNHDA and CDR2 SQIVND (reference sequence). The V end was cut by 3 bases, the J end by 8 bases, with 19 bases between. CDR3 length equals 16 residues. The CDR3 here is CASSISRSHLGEKLFF. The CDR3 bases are TGTGCCAGTAGTATTTCCCGGTCCCACCTAGGGGAAAAACTGTTTTTT.

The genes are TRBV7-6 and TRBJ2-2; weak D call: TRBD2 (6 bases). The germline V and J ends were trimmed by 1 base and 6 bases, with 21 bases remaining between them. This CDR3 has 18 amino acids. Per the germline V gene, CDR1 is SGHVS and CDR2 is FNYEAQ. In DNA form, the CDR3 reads TGTGCCAGCAGCTTAGGGGGGACTTCCATAAAGAGGGCCGGGGAGCTGTTTTTT. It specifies CASSLGGTSIKRAGELFF.

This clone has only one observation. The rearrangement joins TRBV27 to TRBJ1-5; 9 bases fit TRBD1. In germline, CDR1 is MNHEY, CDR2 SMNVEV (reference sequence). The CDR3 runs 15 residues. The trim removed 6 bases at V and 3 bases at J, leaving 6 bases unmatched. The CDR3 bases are TGTGCCAGCAGCTCGGGACAGGGTTACAATCAGCCCCAGCATTTT. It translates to CASSSGQGYNQPQHF.

CDR3 nucleotide sequence: TGTGCCAGCAGCTTAGGTCCCAGCGGGAGGTCCACGTCCTACGAGCAGTACTTC. Protein: CASSLGPSGRSTSYEQYF. V usage is TRBV7-2 and J usage is TRBJ2-7; 9 bases are a match to TRBD2. Germline V CDR1 and CDR2: SGHTA, FQGNSA. The CDR3 covers 18 residues. Germline trimming cut 1 base from V and 1 base from J; bases unmatched to any gene: 11.

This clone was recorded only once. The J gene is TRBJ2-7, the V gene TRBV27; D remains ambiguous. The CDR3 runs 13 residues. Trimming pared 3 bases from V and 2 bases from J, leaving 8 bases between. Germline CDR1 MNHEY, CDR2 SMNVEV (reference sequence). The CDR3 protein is CASSFAGPYEQYF. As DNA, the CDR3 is TGTGCCAGCAGTTTTGCAGGACCCTACGAGCAGTACTTC.

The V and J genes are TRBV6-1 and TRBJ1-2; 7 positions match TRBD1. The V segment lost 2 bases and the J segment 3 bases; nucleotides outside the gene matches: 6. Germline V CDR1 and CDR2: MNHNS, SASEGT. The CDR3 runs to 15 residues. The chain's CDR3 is CASSERGQAYYGYTF. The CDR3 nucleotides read TGTGCCAGCAGTGAAAGGGGGCAGGCGTACTATGGCTACACCTTC.

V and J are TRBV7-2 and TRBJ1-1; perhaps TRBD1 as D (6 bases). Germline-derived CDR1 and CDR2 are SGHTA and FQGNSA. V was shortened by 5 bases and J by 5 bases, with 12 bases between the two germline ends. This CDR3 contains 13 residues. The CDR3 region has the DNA TGTGCCAGCAGCGAAGGACAGACTACTGAAGCTTTCTTT. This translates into CASSEGQTTEAFF.

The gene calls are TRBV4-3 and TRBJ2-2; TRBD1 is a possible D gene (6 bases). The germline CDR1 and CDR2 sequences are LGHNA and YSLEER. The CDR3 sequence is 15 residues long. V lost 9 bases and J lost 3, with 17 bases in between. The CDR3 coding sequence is TGCGCCAGTGGGACACGGGGTTATGACACCGGGGAGCTGTTTTTT. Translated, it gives CASGTRGYDTGELFF.

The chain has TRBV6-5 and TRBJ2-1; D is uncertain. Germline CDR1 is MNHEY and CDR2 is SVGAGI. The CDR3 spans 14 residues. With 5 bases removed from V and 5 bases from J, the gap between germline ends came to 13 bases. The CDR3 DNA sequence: TGTGCCAGCAGTCAGGTTCCGGCGAACAATGAGCAGTTCTTC. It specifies CASSQVPANNEQFF.

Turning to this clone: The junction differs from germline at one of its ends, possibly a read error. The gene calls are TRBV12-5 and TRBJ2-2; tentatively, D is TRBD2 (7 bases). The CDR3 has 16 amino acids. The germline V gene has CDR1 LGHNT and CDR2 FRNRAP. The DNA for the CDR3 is TGTGCTCGTGGTTTGGTAGAGGGGGGGGCGGCCGGGGAGCTGTTTTTT. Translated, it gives CARGLVEGGAAGELFF.

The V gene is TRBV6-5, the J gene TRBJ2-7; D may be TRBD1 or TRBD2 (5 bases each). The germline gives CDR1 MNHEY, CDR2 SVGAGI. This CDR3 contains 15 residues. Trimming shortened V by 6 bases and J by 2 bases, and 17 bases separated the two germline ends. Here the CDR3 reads CASSSHQGPTYEQYF. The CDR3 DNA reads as TGTGCCAGCAGCTCCCACCAGGGACCGACCTACGAGCAGTACTTC.

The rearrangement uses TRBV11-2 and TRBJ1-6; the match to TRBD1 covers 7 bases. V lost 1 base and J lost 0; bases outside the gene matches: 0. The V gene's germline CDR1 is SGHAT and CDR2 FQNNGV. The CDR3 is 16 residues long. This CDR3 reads CASSLGQGSYNSPLHF. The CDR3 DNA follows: TGTGCCAGCAGCTTAGGACAGGGCTCCTATAATTCACCCCTCCACTTT.

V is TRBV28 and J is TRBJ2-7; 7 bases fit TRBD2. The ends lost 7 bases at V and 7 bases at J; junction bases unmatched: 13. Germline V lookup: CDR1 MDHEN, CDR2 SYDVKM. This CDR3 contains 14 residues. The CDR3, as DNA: TGTGCCAGCACCCTGGGAGCGGGACCGCTGGAGCAGTACTTC. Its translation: CASTLGAGPLEQYF.

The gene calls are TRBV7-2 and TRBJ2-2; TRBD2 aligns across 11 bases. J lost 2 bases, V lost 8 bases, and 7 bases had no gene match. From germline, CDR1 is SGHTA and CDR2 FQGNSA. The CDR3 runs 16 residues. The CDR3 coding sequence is TGTGCCAGCTTTAGGGGACTAGCGGCTAACACCGGGGAGCTGTTTTTT. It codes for CASFRGLAANTGELFF.

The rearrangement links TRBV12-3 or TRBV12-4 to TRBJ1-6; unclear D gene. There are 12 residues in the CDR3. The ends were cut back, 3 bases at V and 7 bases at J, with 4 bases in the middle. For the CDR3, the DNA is TGTGCCAGCAGTTTTTCAAATTCACCCCTCCACTTT. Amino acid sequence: CASSFSNSPLHF.

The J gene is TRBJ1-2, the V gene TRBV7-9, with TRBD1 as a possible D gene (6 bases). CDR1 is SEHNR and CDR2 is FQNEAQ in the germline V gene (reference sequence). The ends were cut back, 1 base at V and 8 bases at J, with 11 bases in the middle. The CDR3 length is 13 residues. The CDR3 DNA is TGTGCCAGCAGCTTAGACAGGGTTCGGGGCTACACCTTC. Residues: CASSLDRVRGYTF. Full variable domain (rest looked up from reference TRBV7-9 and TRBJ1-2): DTGVSQNPRHKITKRGQNVTFRCDPISEHNRLYWYRQTLGQGPEFLTYFQNEAQLEKSRLLSDRFSAERPKGSFSTLEIQRTEQGDSAMYLCASSLDRVRGYTFGSGTRLTVV.

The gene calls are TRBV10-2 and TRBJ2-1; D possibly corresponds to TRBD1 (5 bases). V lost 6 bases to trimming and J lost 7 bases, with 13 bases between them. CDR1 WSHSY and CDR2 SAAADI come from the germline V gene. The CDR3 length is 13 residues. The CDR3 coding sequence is TGCGCCAGCAGGGGGCGACAATTAAATGAGCAGTTCTTC. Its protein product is CASRGRQLNEQFF.

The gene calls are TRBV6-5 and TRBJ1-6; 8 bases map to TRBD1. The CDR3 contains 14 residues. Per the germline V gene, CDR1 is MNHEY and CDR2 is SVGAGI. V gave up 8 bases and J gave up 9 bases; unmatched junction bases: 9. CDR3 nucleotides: TGTGCCAGCGTCCTCGGACAGGGTGCTTCACCCCTCCACTTT. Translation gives CASVLGQGASPLHF.

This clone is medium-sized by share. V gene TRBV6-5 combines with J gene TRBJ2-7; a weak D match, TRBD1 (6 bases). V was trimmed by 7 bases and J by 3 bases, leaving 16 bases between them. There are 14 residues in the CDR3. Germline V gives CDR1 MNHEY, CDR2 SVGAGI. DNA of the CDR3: TGTGCCAGCATTCCCTCGACAGGCGACTACGAGCAGTACTTC. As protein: CASIPSTGDYEQYF.

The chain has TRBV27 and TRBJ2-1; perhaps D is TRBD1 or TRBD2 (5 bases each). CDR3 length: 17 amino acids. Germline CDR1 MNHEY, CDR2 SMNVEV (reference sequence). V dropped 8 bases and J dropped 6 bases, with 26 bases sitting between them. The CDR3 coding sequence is TGTGCCAGCTTTTATGAGATACACGGAAAGGGGAGCAATGAGCAGTTCTTC. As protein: CASFYEIHGKGSNEQFF.

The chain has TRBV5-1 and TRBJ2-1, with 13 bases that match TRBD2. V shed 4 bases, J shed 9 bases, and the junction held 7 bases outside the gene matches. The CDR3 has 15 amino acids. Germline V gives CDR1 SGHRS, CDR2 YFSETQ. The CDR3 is CASSPGTSGTFEQFF. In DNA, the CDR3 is TGCGCCAGCAGCCCCGGGACTAGCGGGACGTTTGAGCAGTTCTTC.

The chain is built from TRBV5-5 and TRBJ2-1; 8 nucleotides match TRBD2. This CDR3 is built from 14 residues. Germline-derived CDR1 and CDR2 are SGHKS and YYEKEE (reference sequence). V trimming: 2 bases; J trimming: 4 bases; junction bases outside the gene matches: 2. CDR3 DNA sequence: TGTGCCAGCAGCTTAGCGGGGGATTACAATGAGCAGTTCTTC. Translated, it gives CASSLAGDYNEQFF.

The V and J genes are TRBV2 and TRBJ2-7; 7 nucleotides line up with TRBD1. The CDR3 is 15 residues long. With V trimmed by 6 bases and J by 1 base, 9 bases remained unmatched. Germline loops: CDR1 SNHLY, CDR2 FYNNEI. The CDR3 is CASSLGGAGSYEQYF. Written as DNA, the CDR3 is TGTGCCAGCAGCCTAGGGGGCGCAGGATCCTACGAGCAGTACTTC.

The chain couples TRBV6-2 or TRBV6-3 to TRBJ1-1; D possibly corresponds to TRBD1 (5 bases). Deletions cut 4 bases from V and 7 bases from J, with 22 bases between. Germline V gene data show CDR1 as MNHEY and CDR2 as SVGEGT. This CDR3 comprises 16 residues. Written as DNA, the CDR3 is TGTGCCAGCAGTTTGAGGGCGCGGGGGATAGACAATGAAGCTTTCTTT. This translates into CASSLRARGIDNEAFF.

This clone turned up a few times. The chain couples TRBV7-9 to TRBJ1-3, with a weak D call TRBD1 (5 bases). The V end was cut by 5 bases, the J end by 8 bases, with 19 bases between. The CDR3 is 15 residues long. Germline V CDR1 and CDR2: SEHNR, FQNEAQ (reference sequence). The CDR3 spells CASSHVRGAGDTIYF. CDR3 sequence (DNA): TGTGCCAGCAGCCATGTTAGGGGCGCCGGCGACACCATATATTTT. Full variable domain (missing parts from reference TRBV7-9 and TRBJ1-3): DTGVSQNPRHKITKRGQNVTFRCDPISEHNRLYWYRQTLGQGPEFLTYFQNEAQLEKSRLLSDRFSAERPKGSFSTLEIQRTEQGDSAMYLCASSHVRGAGDTIYFGEGSWLTVV.

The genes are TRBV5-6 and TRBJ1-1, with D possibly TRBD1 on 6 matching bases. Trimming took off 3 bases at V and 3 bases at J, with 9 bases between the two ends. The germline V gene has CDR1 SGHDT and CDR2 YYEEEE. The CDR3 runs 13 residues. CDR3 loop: CASSSRGHTEAFF. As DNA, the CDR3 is TGTGCCAGCAGCTCCCGGGGGCACACTGAAGCTTTCTTT.

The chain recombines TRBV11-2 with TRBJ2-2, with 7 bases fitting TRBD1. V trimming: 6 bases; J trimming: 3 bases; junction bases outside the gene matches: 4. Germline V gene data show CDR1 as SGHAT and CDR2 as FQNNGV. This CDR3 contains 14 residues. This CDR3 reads CASSRDRDTGELFF. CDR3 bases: TGTGCCAGCAGTCGCGACAGGGACACCGGGGAGCTGTTTTTT.

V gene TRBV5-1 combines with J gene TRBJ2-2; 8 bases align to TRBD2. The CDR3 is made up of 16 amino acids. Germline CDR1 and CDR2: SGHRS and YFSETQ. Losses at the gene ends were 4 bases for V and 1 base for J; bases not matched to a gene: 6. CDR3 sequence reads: CASSPRTSKNTGELFF. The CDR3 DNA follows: TGCGCCAGCAGCCCCAGGACTAGCAAGAACACCGGGGAGCTGTTTTTT.

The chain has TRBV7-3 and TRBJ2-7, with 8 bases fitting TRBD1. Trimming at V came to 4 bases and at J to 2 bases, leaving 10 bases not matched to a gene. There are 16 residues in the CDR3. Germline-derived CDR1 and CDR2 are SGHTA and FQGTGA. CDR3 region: CASSYPPWTGPYEQYF. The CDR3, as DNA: TGTGCCAGCAGCTACCCACCCTGGACAGGGCCCTACGAGCAGTACTTC.

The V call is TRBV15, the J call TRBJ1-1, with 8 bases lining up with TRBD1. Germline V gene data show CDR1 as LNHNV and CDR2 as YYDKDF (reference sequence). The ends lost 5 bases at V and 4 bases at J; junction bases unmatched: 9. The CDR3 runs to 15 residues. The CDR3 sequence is CATSGLTGGTTEAFF. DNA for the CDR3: TGTGCCACCAGCGGACTAACAGGGGGGACCACTGAAGCTTTCTTT.